These 12 T cell receptor beta chains share one sample of origin, sequenced in a study of T cell responses to AZD1222 COVID-19 vaccine (dated by TCRdb to 2020 to 2023). The library was generated by the immunoSEQ multiplex PCR assay. Drawn from immuneACCESS, this table holds only the in-frame rearrangements with V and J called that TCRdb kept. Clones are partly lost; checked studies trace under half to an unresolved V gene and leave the rest unexplained. The sample records around 50,000 clones, 65% to 90% of which are singletons. The ten largest clones represent around 6.5% of the sample. The time point tag for this specimen amounts to: about 28 days (+/-7) after the second vaccine dose. Sequenced material: peripheral blood, taken 28 days after the second AZD1222 dose. The receptor source for this set is an adult who received the AZD1222 COVID-19 vaccine.

The chain combines TRBV7-2 with TRBJ1-3; D remains ambiguous. This CDR3 has 16 residues. Trimming took off 3 bases at V and 0 bases at J, with 12 bases between the two ends. CDR1 SGHTA and CDR2 FQGNSA come from the germline V gene. In nucleotides, the CDR3 is TGTGCCAGCAGCTTGGCAGTCATATCCTCTGGAAACACCATATATTTT. This translates into CASSLAVISSGNTIYF.

This CDR3 reads CAGTRYRAGYNEQFF. CDR3 in DNA: TGTGCCGGCACCCGATATCGGGCGGGATACAATGAGCAGTTCTTC. The chain links TRBV11-2 to TRBJ2-1, with a weak D call TRBD2 (6 bases). The CDR3 runs 15 residues. Looked up from germline, CDR1 is SGHAT and CDR2 is FQNNGV. V dropped 11 bases and J dropped 4 bases, with 21 bases sitting between them.

V is TRBV23-1 and J is TRBJ1-5, with D possibly matching TRBD1 (5 bases). TRBV23-1 counts as an open reading frame of uncertain function. The CDR3 extends over 16 amino acids. Trimming cost V 7 bases and J 6 bases, with 22 bases left between them. In DNA form, the CDR3 reads TGCGCCAGCATCAGGGTAGGAAGGCAGGGCGGTCAGCCCCAGCATTTT. Translation gives CASIRVGRQGGQPQHF.

The J gene is TRBJ1-1, the V gene TRBV3-1 (or the pseudogene TRBV3-2); D unresolved. Germline loops: CDR1 LGHDT, CDR2 YNNKEL (reference sequence). The ends were cut back, 7 bases at V and 3 bases at J, with 18 bases in the middle. The CDR3 loop spans 15 amino acids. The CDR3 loop reads CASKVSGLSDTEAFF. In DNA form, the CDR3 reads TGTGCCAGCAAAGTATCTGGACTGTCAGACACTGAAGCTTTCTTT.

The sample holds one count of this clone. V usage is TRBV4-3 and J usage is TRBJ2-7; the D is unclear. CDR1 is LGHNA and CDR2 is YSLEER in the germline V gene. Trimming left V 4 bases short and J 5 bases short, with 6 bases between. This CDR3 is built from 11 residues. The CDR3 reads CASSLGNEQYF. Written as DNA, the CDR3 is TGCGCCAGCAGCCTGGGGAACGAGCAGTACTTC.

The table lists this clone with a few counts. This chain links TRBV19 with TRBJ2-1; 8 nucleotides align to TRBD2. The germline gives CDR1 LNHDA, CDR2 SQIVND (reference sequence). The CDR3 runs 15 residues. J lost 6 bases, V lost 4 bases, and 8 bases had no gene match. The CDR3 is CASSRGAGVSNEQFF. CDR3 nucleotides: TGTGCCAGTAGTAGGGGAGCGGGAGTGAGCAATGAGCAGTTCTTC. Together with reference TRBV19 and TRBJ2-1, the CDR3 gives the full variable domain: DGGITQSPKYLFRKEGQNVTLSCEQNLNHDAMYWYRQDPGQGLRLIYYSQIVNDFQKGDIAEGYSVSREKKESFPLTVTSAQKNPTAFYLCASSRGAGVSNEQFFGPGTRLTVL.

In its sample, this clone ranks as medium-sized (0.01 to 0.1%). This chain joins TRBV9 and TRBJ2-7; perhaps D is TRBD1 or TRBD2 (6 bases each). Germline V lookup: CDR1 SGDLS, CDR2 YYNGEE. The CDR3 runs 12 residues. V was cut by 3 bases and J by 6 bases, with 10 bases left in between. CDR3: CASSGSGAEQYF. The CDR3 DNA reads TGTGCCAGCAGCGGTTCGGGGGCCGAGCAGTACTTC.

The V gene is TRBV13, the J gene TRBJ1-1; D possibly corresponds to TRBD1 (5 bases). The CDR3 extends over 13 amino acids. The germline V and J ends were trimmed by 6 bases and 1 base, with 9 bases remaining between them. Per germline, CDR1 PRHDT and CDR2 FYEKMQ (reference sequence). The CDR3 loop reads CASRGQGNTEAFF. For the CDR3, the DNA is TGTGCCAGCAGGGGTCAGGGGAACACTGAAGCTTTCTTT.

The chain links TRBV3-1 (or the pseudogene TRBV3-2) to TRBJ2-3, with D perhaps TRBD1 (5 bases). V was shortened by 0 bases and J by 0 bases, with 13 bases between the two germline ends. This CDR3 is built from 17 residues. Germline V lookup: CDR1 LGHDT, CDR2 YNNKEL (reference sequence). The CDR3 sequence: CASSQDRGWASTDTQYF. The CDR3 coding sequence is TGTGCCAGCAGCCAAGATAGGGGATGGGCTAGCACAGATACGCAGTATTTT.

V gene TRBV3-1 (or the pseudogene TRBV3-2) combines with J gene TRBJ2-3; perhaps TRBD2 as D (7 bases). The CDR3 extends over 15 amino acids. V gave up 6 bases and J gave up 2 bases, with 15 bases separating them. Per germline, CDR1 LGHDT and CDR2 YNNKEL (reference sequence). CDR3 protein: CASREGGGYTDTQYF. The CDR3 DNA sequence: TGTGCCAGCAGGGAAGGCGGGGGCTACACAGATACGCAGTATTTT.

V usage is TRBV5-8 and J usage is TRBJ1-5, with D uncertain. The CDR3 is 12 residues long. Trimming stripped 1 base from V and 5 bases from J, with 4 bases between. Germline V gene sequence: CDR1 SGHTS, CDR2 YDEGEE. The CDR3 coding sequence is TGTGCCAGCAGCTTGAGGGATCAGCCCCAGCATTTT. This sequence encodes CASSLRDQPQHF. The variable domain in full, with the rest retrieved from reference TRBV5-8 and TRBJ1-5, is EAGVTQSPTHLIKTRGQQATLRCSPISGHTSVYWYQQALGLGLQFLLWYDEGEERNRGNFPPRFSGRQFPNYSSELNVNALELEDSALYLCASSLRDQPQHFGDGTRLSIL.

The V gene is TRBV9, the J gene TRBJ1-1, with D tentatively TRBD1 (6 bases). Germline V CDR1 and CDR2: SGDLS, YYNGEE. The CDR3 is made up of 14 amino acids. Trimming stripped 3 bases from V and 2 bases from J, with 11 bases between. CDR3 sequence reads: CASSDLGQNTEAFF. Written as DNA, the CDR3 is TGTGCCAGCAGCGACTTGGGACAAAACACTGAAGCTTTCTTT. Complete variable domain (other parts from reference TRBV9 and TRBJ1-1): DSGVTQTPKHLITATGQRVTLRCSPRSGDLSVYWYQQSLDQGLQFLIQYYNGEERAKGNILERFSAQQFPDLHSELNLSSLELGDSALYFCASSDLGQNTEAFFGQGTRLTVV.